The 14 T cell receptor beta chains reported below all come from one sample, sequenced in a study of OX40 agonist ivuxolimab in advanced cancers. The library was generated by the immunoSEQ multiplex PCR assay. TCRdb obtained this table from immuneACCESS and retained in-frame rearrangements with V and J assigned. These tables miss some clones; where compared with another copy, unresolved V genes account for less than half of the shortfall, and the remainder is unexplained. The sample table lists 70,000 to 85,000 clones, 75% to 95% of them with a count of one. Together, the top ten hold 5.5% to 6% of the sample. The sequences come from CD4+ or CD8+ T cells sorted from blood, collected in a trial of the OX40 agonist ivuxolimab. The receptors come from an adult with an advanced solid tumor such as melanoma, head and neck, liver or kidney cancer.

The J gene is TRBJ1-5, the V gene TRBV4-1, with TRBD1 matching 8 bases. Germline loops: CDR1 MGHRA, CDR2 YSYEKL. The CDR3 has 15 amino acids. The V segment lost 1 base and the J segment 3 bases; nucleotides outside the gene matches: 2. DNA of the CDR3: TGCGCCAGCAGCCAAGTGACAGGGGACAATCAGCCCCAGCATTTT. Protein sequence: CASSQVTGDNQPQHF.

The chain couples TRBV5-1 to TRBJ2-3, with 7 bases identical to TRBD2. V dropped 0 bases and J dropped 0; count of bases not matched to a gene: 10. The germline V gene has CDR1 SGHRS and CDR2 YFSETQ. There are 18 residues in the CDR3. Written as DNA, the CDR3 is TGCGCCAGCAGCTTGGCCCTCGGACTAGGGTCTAGCACAGATACGCAGTATTTT. Protein sequence: CASSLALGLGSSTDTQYF.

As regards this clone: Compared with germline, one end of the junction differs, possibly owing to a read error. This sequence joins TRBV7-7 and TRBJ1-3; TRBD1 matches 9 bases. The CDR3 length is 16 residues. CDR1 is SSHAT and CDR2 is FNYEAQ in the germline V gene (reference sequence). The DNA for the CDR3 is TGTGCTAGCAGCCCCGGGACAGGGAGCTCTGGAAACACCATATATTTT. This sequence encodes CASSPGTGSSGNTIYF. Full variable domain (outside the CDR3, taken from reference TRBV7-7 and TRBJ1-3): GAGVSQSPRYKVTKRGQDVTLRCDPISSHATLYWYQQALGQGPEFLTYFNYEAQPDKSGLPSDRFSAERPEGSISTLTIQRTEQRDSAMYRCASSPGTGSSGNTIYFGEGSWLTVV.

The chain has TRBV15 and TRBJ1-5; D unclear. Germline V gene sequence: CDR1 LNHNV, CDR2 YYDKDF (reference sequence). Between the trimmed V and J ends, which lost 1 base and 4 bases, there was a span of 8 bases. The CDR3 length is 14 residues. CDR3 amino acids: CATSRARLNQPQHF. CDR3 bases: TGTGCCACCAGCAGAGCCAGATTAAATCAGCCCCAGCATTTT.

The chain links TRBV30 to TRBJ2-1; D is unresolved. CDR3 length equals 10 residues. V lost 3 bases and J 9 bases, leaving 6 bases between the germline ends. Per germline, CDR1 GTSNPN and CDR2 SVGIG (reference sequence). This CDR3 reads CAWSVSEQFF. As DNA, the CDR3 is TGTGCCTGGAGCGTGAGTGAGCAGTTCTTC.

CDR3 sequence reads: CASSLGGWKEQYF. For the CDR3, the DNA is TGTGCCAGCAGCTTAGGAGGTTGGAAGGAGCAGTACTTC. V and J are TRBV7-9 and TRBJ2-7; D remains unclear. The CDR3 runs to 13 residues. V lost 1 base, J lost 7 bases, and 11 bases lay in between. Germline-derived CDR1 and CDR2 are SEHNR and FQNEAQ (reference sequence). Supplemented by reference TRBV7-9 and TRBJ2-7, the full variable domain reads DTGVSQNPRHKITKRGQNVTFRCDPISEHNRLYWYRQTLGQGPEFLTYFQNEAQLEKSRLLSDRFSAERPKGSFSTLEIQRTEQGDSAMYLCASSLGGWKEQYFGPGTRLTVT.

This sequence joins TRBV9 and TRBJ1-2; maybe TRBD1 (5 bases). The CDR3 has 13 amino acids. Trimming removed 3 bases at V and 6 bases at J, with 12 bases between. From germline, CDR1 is SGDLS and CDR2 YYNGEE. The CDR3 DNA is TGTGCCAGCAGCGGGACATATTCTCATGGCTACACCTTC. As protein: CASSGTYSHGYTF.

This clone was seen only once. The rearrangement uses TRBV15 and TRBJ2-1, with 11 bases aligning to TRBD2. CDR3 length: 20 amino acids. V shed 3 bases, J shed 0 bases, and the junction held 13 bases outside the gene matches. CDR1 and CDR2 from the germline V gene are LNHNV and YYDKDF (reference sequence). This CDR3 is CATSRSGSGTSGSSYNEQFF. In DNA form, the CDR3 reads TGTGCCACCAGCAGGTCAGGATCCGGGACTAGCGGAAGCTCCTACAATGAGCAGTTCTTC.

This sequence joins TRBV12-5 and TRBJ2-2; 7 positions match TRBD2. The CDR3 runs 18 residues. The V gene end was trimmed by 0 bases and the J gene end by 2 bases; junction bases not matched to a gene: 9. The germline CDR1 and CDR2 sequences are LGHNT and FRNRAP. The CDR3 DNA reads as TGTGCTAGTGGTTTGGTACTGAGGGAGGGAAATAACACCGGGGAGCTGTTTTTT. It specifies CASGLVLREGNNTGELFF.

This chain connects TRBV4-1 to TRBJ2-1, with D maybe TRBD2 (7 bases). Per germline, CDR1 MGHRA and CDR2 YSYEKL. The ends were cut back, 0 bases at V and 5 bases at J, with 20 bases in the middle. The CDR3 sequence is 18 residues long. The CDR3 is CASSQDMTGAGPNNEQFF. Here the CDR3 DNA reads TGCGCCAGCAGCCAAGATATGACAGGAGCGGGGCCCAACAATGAGCAGTTCTTC.

The chain joins TRBV5-1 to TRBJ2-7; D gene uncertain. The CDR3 is 13 amino acids. With 0 bases removed from V and 2 bases from J, the gap between germline ends came to 6 bases. The germline gives CDR1 SGHRS, CDR2 YFSETQ. CDR3 sequence reads: CASSLDLAYEQYF. In DNA, the CDR3 is TGCGCCAGCAGCTTGGATCTTGCCTACGAGCAGTACTTC. The full variable domain, rest sourced from reference TRBV5-1 and TRBJ2-7, is KAGVTQTPRYLIKTRGQQVTLSCSPISGHRSVSWYQQTPGQGLQFLFEYFSETQRNKGNFPGRFSGRQFSNSRSEMNVSTLELGDSALYLCASSLDLAYEQYFGPGTRLTVT.

The DNA for the CDR3 is TGCGCCAGCAGCTTGGCCGATGGGGGTAGTTTGGCCTACGAGCAGTACTTC. Its protein is CASSLADGGSLAYEQYF. V and J are TRBV5-1 and TRBJ2-7; D is tentatively TRBD1 or TRBD2 (5 bases each). This CDR3 region has 17 residues. Trimming took off 0 bases at V and 2 bases at J, with 18 bases between the two ends. The germline V gene encodes CDR1 SGHRS and CDR2 YFSETQ. Filled out from reference TRBV5-1 and TRBJ2-7, the complete variable domain reads KAGVTQTPRYLIKTRGQQVTLSCSPISGHRSVSWYQQTPGQGLQFLFEYFSETQRNKGNFPGRFSGRQFSNSRSEMNVSTLELGDSALYLCASSLADGGSLAYEQYFGPGTRLTVT.

The table lists this clone with a count of one. The chain joins TRBV27 to TRBJ2-7, with D possibly TRBD1 on 7 matching bases. The V end was cut by 8 bases, the J end by 1 base, with 21 bases between. Germline lookup yields CDR1 MNHEY and CDR2 SMNVEV (reference sequence). The CDR3 extends over 16 amino acids. This CDR3 is CASVLRQGGPSYEQYF. CDR3 sequence (DNA): TGTGCCAGCGTACTTCGTCAGGGGGGCCCATCCTACGAGCAGTACTTC.

The CDR3 sequence is CASSQDQGADGYTF. The DNA of the CDR3 is TGCGCCAGCAGCCAAGATCAGGGGGCTGATGGCTACACCTTC. This chain joins TRBV5-1 and TRBJ1-2, with 8 bases identical to TRBD1. The CDR3 covers 14 residues. Germline V CDR1 and CDR2: SGHRS, YFSETQ. The junction had 8 bases not matched to a gene; V was cut back by 4 bases and J by 6 bases.